Sequencing of this T cell receptor beta chain was carried out in a study of shared clonotypes between healthy human individuals. Genomic DNA (from each subset) was split evenly across several immunoSEQ plates. Per the authors' pipeline: There were no quality scores in the junction-only immunoSEQ sequences, so filtering differed. Some clones are missing from TCRdb's copy, which holds only in-frame ones; the method was immunoSEQ multiplex PCR. That table furnishes V, J and clone size, whereas the DNA furnished D and trimming. The sample lists 780,000 or so clones; roughly two thirds were seen once. General observations from the study: Naive CD4 clonotypes overlapped across a handful of donors at roughly 4.5%.

Of note for this clone: The antigen is not known.

The split of CD4+ cells yielded CD45RA+ naive and CD45RA-negative memory subsets. The receptor's source is a woman between 25 and 40 years old in good health. Sequenced material: memory CD4+ T cells sorted from blood. Specified subset: CD45RA-negative fraction.

Here the CDR3 reads CASSLAGEHQETQYF. CDR3 nucleotide sequence: TGCGCCAGCAGCTTGGCGGGGGAACACCAAGAGACCCAGTACTTC. The V and J genes are TRBV5-1 and TRBJ2-5; a possible D gene is TRBD2 (6 bases). This CDR3 spans 15 amino acids. The germline V gene encodes CDR1 SGHRS and CDR2 YFSETQ. Trimming removed 0 bases from V and 0 bases from J, with 9 bases in between.